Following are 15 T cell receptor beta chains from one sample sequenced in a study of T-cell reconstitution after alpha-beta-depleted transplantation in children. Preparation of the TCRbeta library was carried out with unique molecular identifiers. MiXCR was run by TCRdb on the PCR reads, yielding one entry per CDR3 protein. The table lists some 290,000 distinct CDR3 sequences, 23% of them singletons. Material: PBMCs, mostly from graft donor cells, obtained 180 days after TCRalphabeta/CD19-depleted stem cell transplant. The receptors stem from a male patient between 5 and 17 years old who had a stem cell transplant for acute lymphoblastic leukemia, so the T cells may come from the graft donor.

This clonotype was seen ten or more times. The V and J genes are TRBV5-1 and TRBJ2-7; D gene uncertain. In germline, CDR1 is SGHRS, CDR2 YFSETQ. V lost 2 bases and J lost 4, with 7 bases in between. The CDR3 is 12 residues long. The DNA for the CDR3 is TGCGCCAGCAGCTTTGTGGGTTACGAGCAGTACTTC. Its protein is CASSFVGYEQYF.

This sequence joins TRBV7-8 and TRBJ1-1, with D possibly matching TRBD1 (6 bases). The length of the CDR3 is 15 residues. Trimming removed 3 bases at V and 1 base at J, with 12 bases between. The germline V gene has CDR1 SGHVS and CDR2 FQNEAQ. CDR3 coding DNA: TGTGCCAGCAGCTTTTGGGGGGCACGGAACACTGAAGCTTTCTTT. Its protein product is CASSFWGARNTEAFF. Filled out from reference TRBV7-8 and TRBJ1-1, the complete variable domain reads GAGVSQSPRYKVAKRGQDVALRCDPISGHVSLFWYQQALGQGPEFLTYFQNEAQLDKSGLPSDRFFAERPEGSVSTLKIQRTQQEDSAVYLCASSFWGARNTEAFFGQGTRLTVV.

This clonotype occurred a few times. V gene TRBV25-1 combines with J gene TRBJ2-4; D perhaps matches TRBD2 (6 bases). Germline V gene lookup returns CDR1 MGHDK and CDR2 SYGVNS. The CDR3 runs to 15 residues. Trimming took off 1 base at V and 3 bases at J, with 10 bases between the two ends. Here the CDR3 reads CASSELGGSKNIQYF. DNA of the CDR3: TGTGCCAGCAGTGAATTGGGGGGAAGCAAAAACATTCAGTACTTC. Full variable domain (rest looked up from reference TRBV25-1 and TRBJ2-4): EADIYQTPRYLVIGTGKKITLECSQTMGHDKMYWYQQDPGMELHLIHYSYGVNSTEKGDLSSESTVSRIRTEHFPLTLESARPSHTSQYLCASSELGGSKNIQYFGAGTRLSVL.

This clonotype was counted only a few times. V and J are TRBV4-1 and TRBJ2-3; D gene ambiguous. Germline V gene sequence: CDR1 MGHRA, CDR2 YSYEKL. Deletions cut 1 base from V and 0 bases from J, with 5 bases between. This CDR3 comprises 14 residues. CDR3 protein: CASSQGVSTDTQYF. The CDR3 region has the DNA TGCGCCAGCAGCCAAGGGGTCAGCACAGATACGCAGTATTTT.

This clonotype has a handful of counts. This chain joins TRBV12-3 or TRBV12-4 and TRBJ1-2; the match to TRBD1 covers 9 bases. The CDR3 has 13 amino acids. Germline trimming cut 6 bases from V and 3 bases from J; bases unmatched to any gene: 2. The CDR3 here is CASRRDRDYGYTF. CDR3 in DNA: TGTGCCAGCAGACGGGACAGGGACTATGGCTACACCTTC.

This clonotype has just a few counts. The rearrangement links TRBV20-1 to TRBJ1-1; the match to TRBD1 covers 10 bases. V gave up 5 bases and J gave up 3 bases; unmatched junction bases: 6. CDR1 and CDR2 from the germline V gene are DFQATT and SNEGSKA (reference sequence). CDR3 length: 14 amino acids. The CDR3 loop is CSAVSGQGYTEAFF. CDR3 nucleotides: TGCAGTGCTGTATCGGGACAGGGGTACACTGAAGCTTTCTTT.

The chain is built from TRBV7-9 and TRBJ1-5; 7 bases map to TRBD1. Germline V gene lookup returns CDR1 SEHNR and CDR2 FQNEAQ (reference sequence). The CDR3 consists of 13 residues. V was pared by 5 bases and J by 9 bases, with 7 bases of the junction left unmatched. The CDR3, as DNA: TGTGCCAGCAGCCGACAGGGCGCGGGGCCCCAGCATTTT. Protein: CASSRQGAGPQHF.

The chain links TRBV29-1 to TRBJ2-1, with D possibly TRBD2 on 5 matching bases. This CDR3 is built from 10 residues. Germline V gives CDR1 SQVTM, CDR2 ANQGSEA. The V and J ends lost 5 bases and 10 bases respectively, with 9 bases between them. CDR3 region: CSVSGVEQFF. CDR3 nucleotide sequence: TGCAGCGTTTCCGGGGTAGAGCAGTTCTTC.

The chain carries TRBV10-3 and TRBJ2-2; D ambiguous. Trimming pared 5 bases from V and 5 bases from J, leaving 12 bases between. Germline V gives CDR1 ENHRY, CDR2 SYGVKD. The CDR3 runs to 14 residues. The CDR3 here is CAISTGVLTGELFF. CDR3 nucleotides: TGTGCCATCAGTACCGGAGTACTGACCGGGGAGCTGTTTTTT.

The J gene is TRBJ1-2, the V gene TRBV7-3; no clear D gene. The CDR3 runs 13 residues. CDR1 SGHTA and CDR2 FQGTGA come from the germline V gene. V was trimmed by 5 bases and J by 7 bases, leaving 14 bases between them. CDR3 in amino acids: CASSPTVLAGYTF. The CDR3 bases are TGTGCCAGCAGCCCCACAGTCTTAGCTGGCTACACCTTC.

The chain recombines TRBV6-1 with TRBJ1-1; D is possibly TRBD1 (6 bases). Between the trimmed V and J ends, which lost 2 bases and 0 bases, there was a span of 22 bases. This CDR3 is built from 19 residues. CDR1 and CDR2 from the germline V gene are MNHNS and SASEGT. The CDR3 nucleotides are TGTGCCAGCAGTGAAAAGGCGGGCAGGGGAAGAGCAGTGAACACTGAAGCTTTCTTT. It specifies CASSEKAGRGRAVNTEAFF.

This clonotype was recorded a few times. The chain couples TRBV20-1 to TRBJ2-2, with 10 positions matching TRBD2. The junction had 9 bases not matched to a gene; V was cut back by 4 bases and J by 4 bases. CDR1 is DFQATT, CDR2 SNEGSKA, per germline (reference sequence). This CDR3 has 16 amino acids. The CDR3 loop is CSATPLAGEVTGELFF. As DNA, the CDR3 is TGCAGTGCTACCCCCCTAGCGGGAGAAGTCACCGGGGAGCTGTTTTTT.

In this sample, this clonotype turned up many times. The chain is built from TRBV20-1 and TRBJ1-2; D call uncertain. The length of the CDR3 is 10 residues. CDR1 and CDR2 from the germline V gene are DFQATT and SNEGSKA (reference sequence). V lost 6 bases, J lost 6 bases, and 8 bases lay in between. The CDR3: CSAPWDGYTF. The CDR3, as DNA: TGCAGTGCGCCATGGGATGGCTACACCTTC.

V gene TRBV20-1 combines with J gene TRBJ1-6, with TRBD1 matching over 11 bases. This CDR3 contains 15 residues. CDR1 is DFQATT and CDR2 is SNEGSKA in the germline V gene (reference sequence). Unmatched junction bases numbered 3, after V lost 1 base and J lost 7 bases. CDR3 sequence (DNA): TGCAGTGCTAGAGGGGGACAGGGGGGGAATTCACCCCTCCACTTT. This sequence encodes CSARGGQGGNSPLHF.

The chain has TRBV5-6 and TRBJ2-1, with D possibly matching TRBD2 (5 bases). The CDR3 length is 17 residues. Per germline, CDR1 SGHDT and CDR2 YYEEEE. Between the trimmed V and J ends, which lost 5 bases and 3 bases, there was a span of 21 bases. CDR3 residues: CASRSGIGPKLYNEQFF. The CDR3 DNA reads TGTGCCAGCAGATCGGGAATCGGCCCGAAACTCTACAATGAGCAGTTCTTC.